This T cell receptor beta chain emerged from a study of T cells expressing NK-cell markers. The CDR3 loop spans 13 amino acids. CDR1 is SQVTM and CDR2 is ANQGSEA in the germline V gene. TCRdb reprocessed the 5' RACE reads and stores each CDR3 protein as one record, lacking DNA. The specimen's table records hundreds of thousands of distinct CDR3 sequences. The material sequenced was blood T cells: a sorted CD56 or NKG2C T cell subset, CD4+ or CD8+ T cells, or bulk PBMC T cells (not recorded which). The chain couples TRBV29-1 to TRBJ1-4; as DNA is missing, the TRBD1 call by TCRdb cannot be tested. The TCR was taken from a woman aged 18 to 75 in good health. CDR3 in amino acids: CSVAGTGSEKLFF.